A single sample gave rise to the 14 T cell receptor beta chains below, sequenced in a study of blood T cell repertoires in COVID-19. The method was immunoSEQ multiplex PCR; TCRdb's version includes in-frame clones alone and lacks a portion of them. The sample lists more than 85,000 clones; approximately 90% were seen once. The material sequenced was peripheral blood. These TCRs come from a human donor in a cohort sampled during active COVID-19.

The chain recombines TRBV28 with TRBJ1-5; the D gene is possibly TRBD1 (5 bases). V gave up 7 bases and J gave up 8 bases, with 15 bases separating them. This CDR3 comprises 13 residues. In germline, CDR1 is MDHEN, CDR2 SYDVKM. This chain's CDR3 is CASNGLGGKPQHF. The CDR3 nucleotides are TGTGCCAGCAATGGCTTGGGGGGAAAGCCCCAGCATTTT.

The rearrangement uses TRBV6-2 or TRBV6-3 and TRBJ2-1, with TRBD2 matching 8 bases. Trimming at V came to 6 bases and at J to 5 bases, leaving 9 bases not matched to a gene. The CDR3 runs to 15 residues. Germline values: CDR1 MNHEY, CDR2 SVGEGT. The CDR3 nucleotides are TGTGCCAGCAGCGTTACGGGCGGGAGGAACAATGAGCAGTTCTTC. Amino acid sequence: CASSVTGGRNNEQFF.

The table lists this clone with a count of one. The rearrangement uses TRBV7-2 and TRBJ2-2; TRBD2 agrees at 8 bases. Germline CDR1 reads SGHTA; CDR2 reads FQGNSA. The CDR3 runs to 17 residues. Trimming cost V 5 bases and J 6 bases; bases outside gene matches: 14. CDR3 protein: CASSVIVTGLVPGELFF. CDR3 nucleotides: TGTGCCAGCAGCGTAATCGTGACGGGACTAGTGCCCGGGGAGCTGTTTTTT.

The genes are TRBV5-1 and TRBJ2-1; D possibly corresponds to TRBD1 (5 bases). Germline CDR1 is SGHRS and CDR2 is YFSETQ. The CDR3 covers 14 residues. Trimming pared 2 bases from V and 8 bases from J, leaving 14 bases between. The CDR3 reads CASSFTSPRDEQFF. The CDR3 nucleotides read TGCGCCAGCAGCTTTACCAGCCCCAGGGATGAGCAGTTCTTC. Using reference TRBV5-1 and TRBJ2-1 for the parts outside the CDR3, the full variable domain is KAGVTQTPRYLIKTRGQQVTLSCSPISGHRSVSWYQQTPGQGLQFLFEYFSETQRNKGNFPGRFSGRQFSNSRSEMNVSTLELGDSALYLCASSFTSPRDEQFFGPGTRLTVL.

This rearrangement joins TRBV6-5 to TRBJ1-1; 10 nucleotides line up with TRBD1. CDR3 size: 13 residues. With V trimmed by 6 bases and J by 5 bases, 3 bases remained unmatched. CDR1 is MNHEY and CDR2 is SVGAGI in the germline V gene. The CDR3 spells CASRDRGGTEAFF. CDR3 DNA: TGTGCCAGCAGGGACAGGGGGGGTACTGAAGCTTTCTTT.

This sequence joins TRBV27 and TRBJ2-7; maybe TRBD2 (6 bases). V lost 6 bases, J lost 2 bases, and 20 bases lay in between. Looked up from germline, CDR1 is MNHEY and CDR2 is SMNVEV (reference sequence). There are 16 residues in the CDR3. The CDR3 bases are TGTGCCAGCAGACCAACACGACTAGGGGAACCCTACGAGCAGTACTTC. Amino acid sequence: CASRPTRLGEPYEQYF.

This sequence joins TRBV6-6 and TRBJ2-7; D possibly corresponds to TRBD2 (5 bases). Trimming stripped 2 bases from V and 2 bases from J, with 10 bases between. The CDR3 is 14 residues long. Germline CDR1 is MNHNY and CDR2 is SVGAGI (reference sequence). CDR3 protein: CASSYGLATYEQYF. In DNA, the CDR3 is TGTGCCAGCAGTTACGGGCTAGCCACCTACGAGCAGTACTTC.

This clone was seen just once. The gene calls are TRBV2 and TRBJ2-1; TRBD2 matches 9 bases. Trimming removed 2 bases from V and 7 bases from J; junction bases left unmatched: 9. The CDR3 length is 16 residues. Germline V gives CDR1 SNHLY, CDR2 FYNNEI. The CDR3: CASSERLAALGNEQFF. CDR3 coding DNA: TGTGCCAGCAGTGAAAGACTAGCGGCCCTCGGGAATGAGCAGTTCTTC.

The chain joins TRBV19 to TRBJ2-1; D might be TRBD2 (6 bases). With 5 bases removed from V and 2 bases from J, the gap between germline ends came to 10 bases. The CDR3 sequence is 14 residues long. Per germline, CDR1 LNHDA and CDR2 SQIVND (reference sequence). The CDR3 protein is CASSGGAPYNEQFF. For the CDR3, the DNA is TGTGCCAGTAGTGGCGGGGCCCCCTACAATGAGCAGTTCTTC.

The chain joins TRBV11-3 to TRBJ2-7, with 10 bases aligning to TRBD1. The CDR3 is made up of 15 amino acids. V lost 2 bases and J lost 5; bases outside the gene matches: 6. Germline CDR1 is SGHNT and CDR2 is YENEEA. In nucleotides, the CDR3 is TGTGCCAGCAGCTTATGGGACAGGGGAATCGACGAGCAGTACTTC. This gives the protein CASSLWDRGIDEQYF.

The chain combines TRBV5-6 with TRBJ2-2; no firm D call. The germline V gene encodes CDR1 SGHDT and CDR2 YYEEEE. The CDR3 length is 15 residues. Trimming stripped 0 bases from V and 2 bases from J, with 8 bases between. CDR3 in DNA: TGTGCCAGCAGCTTGGGGGCCAGTAACACCGGGGAGCTGTTTTTT. It yields the protein CASSLGASNTGELFF.

The genes are TRBV18 and TRBJ1-1; TRBD1 is a possible D gene (5 bases). Trimming removed 2 bases at V and 7 bases at J, with 14 bases between. Per the germline V gene, CDR1 is KGHSH and CDR2 is LQKENI. This CDR3 has 14 residues. CDR3 bases: TGTGCCAGCTCACCATTAACAGGAGCGCTTGAAGCTTTCTTT. This translates into CASSPLTGALEAFF.

The V call is TRBV9, the J call TRBJ1-5, with TRBD1 matching over 8 bases. This CDR3 comprises 14 residues. Trimming at V came to 4 bases and at J to 4 bases, leaving 4 bases not matched to a gene. The germline V gene encodes CDR1 SGDLS and CDR2 YYNGEE. The CDR3 region has the DNA TGTGCCAGCAGCCAACAGGGGGGTAATCAGCCCCAGCATTTT. Translating gives CASSQQGGNQPQHF.

V gene TRBV5-1 combines with J gene TRBJ2-1, with D possibly being TRBD2 (6 bases). The V end was cut by 3 bases, the J end by 4 bases, with 17 bases between. Germline assignment: CDR1 SGHRS and CDR2 YFSETQ. This CDR3 region has 16 residues. Here the CDR3 reads CASSSIGGVRYNEQFF. The CDR3 DNA is TGCGCCAGCAGCTCGATTGGCGGGGTCAGATACAATGAGCAGTTCTTC.